Each of the 3 T cell receptor beta chains below was sequenced from the same sample in a study of T cell changes during pregnancy in multiple sclerosis. Assay used: immunoSEQ multiplex PCR; TCRdb lists only in-frame clones, some missing. In the table there are approximately 70,000 clones, around 92% of which are singletons. The sample was peripheral blood, taken after pregnancy. All receptors derive from a female donor with multiple sclerosis, enrolled in a pregnancy study.

V usage is TRBV7-3 and J usage is TRBJ2-1; D is unresolved. The V gene lost 4 bases and the J gene lost 8 bases, with 9 bases spanning the gap. There are 12 residues in the CDR3. Germline V gene lookup returns CDR1 SGHTA and CDR2 FQGTGA. The CDR3 is CASSSSPYEQFF. CDR3 bases: TGTGCCAGCAGCTCGTCCCCCTATGAGCAGTTCTTC.

The V and J genes are TRBV6-5 and TRBJ2-7; possible D gene TRBD2, 5 bases. Deletions cut 8 bases from V and 2 bases from J, with 13 bases between. The CDR3 runs 13 residues. Germline V gives CDR1 MNHEY, CDR2 SVGAGI. The CDR3 bases are TGTGCCAGCGGACCTAGCTTCCCCTACGAGCAGTACTTC. Translated, it gives CASGPSFPYEQYF.

The chain uses TRBV9 and TRBJ2-5; D is possibly TRBD2 (6 bases). The CDR3 runs 16 residues. V lost 0 bases and J 1 base, leaving 13 bases between the germline ends. Germline CDR1 SGDLS, CDR2 YYNGEE. CDR3 coding DNA: TGTGCCAGCAGCGTAGGACCGGGAGCCCCCCAAGAGACCCAGTACTTC. Translation gives CASSVGPGAPQETQYF.